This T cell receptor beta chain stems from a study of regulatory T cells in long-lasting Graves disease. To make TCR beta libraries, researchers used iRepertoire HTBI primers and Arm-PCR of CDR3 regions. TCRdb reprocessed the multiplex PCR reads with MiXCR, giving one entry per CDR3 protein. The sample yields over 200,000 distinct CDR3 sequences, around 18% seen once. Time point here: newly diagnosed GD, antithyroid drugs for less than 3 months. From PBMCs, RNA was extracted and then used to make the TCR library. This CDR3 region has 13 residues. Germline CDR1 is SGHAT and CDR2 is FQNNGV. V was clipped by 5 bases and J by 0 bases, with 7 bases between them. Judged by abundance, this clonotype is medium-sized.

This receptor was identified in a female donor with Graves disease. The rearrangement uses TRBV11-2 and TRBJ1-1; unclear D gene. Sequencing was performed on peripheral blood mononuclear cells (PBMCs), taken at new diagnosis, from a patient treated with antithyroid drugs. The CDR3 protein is CASSARMNTEAFF. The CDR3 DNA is TGTGCCAGCAGCGCCCGCATGAACACTGAAGCTTTCTTT.